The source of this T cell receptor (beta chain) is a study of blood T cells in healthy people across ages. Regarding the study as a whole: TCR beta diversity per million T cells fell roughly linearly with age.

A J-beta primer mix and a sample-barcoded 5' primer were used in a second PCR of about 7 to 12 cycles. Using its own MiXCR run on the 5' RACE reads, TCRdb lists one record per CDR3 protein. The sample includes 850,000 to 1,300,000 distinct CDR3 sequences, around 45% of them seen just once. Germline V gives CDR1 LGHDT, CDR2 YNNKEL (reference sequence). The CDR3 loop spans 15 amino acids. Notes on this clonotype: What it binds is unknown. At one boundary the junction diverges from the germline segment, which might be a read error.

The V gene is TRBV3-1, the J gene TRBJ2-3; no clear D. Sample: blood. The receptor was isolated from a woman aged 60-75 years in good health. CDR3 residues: CAGSQSMGVVDTQYF. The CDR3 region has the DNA TGTGCCGGCAGCCAATCCATGGGCGTTGTGGATACGCAGTATTTT.